This TCR beta chain stems from a study of blood T cells in healthy people across ages. The CDR3 covers 16 residues. Germline V lookup: CDR1 MGHDK, CDR2 SYGVNS. Primed by a sample-barcoded 5' primer and a J-beta primer mix, a second PCR proceeded for about 6 to 12 cycles. Template switching added a 12-random-nucleotide identifier to every cDNA molecule. TCRdb used MiXCR to reprocess the 5' RACE reads, holding one entry per CDR3 protein. This table has roughly 1.6 million distinct CDR3 sequences, about 35% appearing once. Points on this clonotype: One end of the junction varies from germline; a read error may be responsible.

This clonotype was obtained from a young woman in good health. The specimen was blood. The chain joins TRBV25-1 to TRBJ2-5; the match to TRBD2 covers 11 bases. CDR3 bases: TGTGCCAGCAGTGAGTTTAGCGGGAGGGATGAAGAGGCCCAGTACTTC. Amino acids: CASSEFSGRDEEAQYF.